The next 15 T cell receptor beta chains were all read from a single sample in a study of T cell responses to AZD1222 COVID-19 vaccine. The assay was immunoSEQ multiplex PCR, and TCRdb's table has in-frame clones only and misses some. The sample consists of 100,000 to 150,000 clones, 86% of them appearing once. The sample here was peripheral blood, taken on day 0 of AZD1222 vaccination. The receptors shown here come from an adult in good health.

CDR3 protein: CASSSMGANYGYTF. The CDR3 DNA sequence: TGCGCCAGCAGCTCCATGGGGGCTAACTATGGCTACACCTTC. The rearrangement uses TRBV5-1 and TRBJ1-2; perhaps TRBD1 as D (5 bases). Trimming took 3 bases from V and 0 from J, leaving 9 bases between them. This CDR3 comprises 14 residues. CDR1 is SGHRS, CDR2 YFSETQ, per germline.

The chain combines TRBV6-4 with TRBJ1-2; TRBD1 agrees at 7 bases. The CDR3 sequence is 15 residues long. The V gene end was trimmed by 0 bases and the J gene end by 6 bases; junction bases not matched to a gene: 7. Looked up from germline, CDR1 is MRHNA and CDR2 is SNTAGT. The CDR3 protein is CASSDSGRGSHGYTF. CDR3 bases: TGTGCCAGCAGTGACTCGGGCAGGGGGAGTCATGGCTACACCTTC.

The CDR3 sequence: CASGLVGDSSYNSPLHF. The DNA for the CDR3 is TGTGCTAGTGGTTTGGTAGGGGACAGCTCCTATAATTCACCCCTCCACTTT. The chain recombines TRBV12-5 with TRBJ1-6; 7 bases align to TRBD1. Germline lookup yields CDR1 LGHNT and CDR2 FRNRAP. V lost 0 bases and J lost 0; bases outside the gene matches: 2. This CDR3 has 17 amino acids.

CDR3 amino acids: CASSATGTVNEKLFF. The DNA of the CDR3 is TGTGCCAGCAGCGCCACCGGGACGGTGAATGAAAAACTGTTTTTT. The genes are TRBV9 and TRBJ1-4, with TRBD1 as a possible D gene (5 bases). The CDR3 length is 15 residues. The germline gives CDR1 SGDLS, CDR2 YYNGEE. The V end lost 3 bases, the J end lost 5 bases, and 14 bases lay between the germline ends.

The chain recombines TRBV19 with TRBJ1-4; unclear D gene. CDR1 LNHDA and CDR2 SQIVND come from the germline V gene (reference sequence). V lost 3 bases, J lost 3 bases, and 8 bases lay in between. The CDR3 loop spans 14 amino acids. CDR3 in amino acids: CASSMSSANEKLFF. Written as DNA, the CDR3 is TGTGCCAGTAGTATGAGCTCGGCTAATGAAAAACTGTTTTTT.

This chain joins TRBV7-9 and TRBJ2-7; 11 bases are a match to TRBD1. V dropped 5 bases and J dropped 6; count of bases not matched to a gene: 9. Germline assignment: CDR1 SEHNR and CDR2 FQNEAQ (reference sequence). The CDR3 has 15 amino acids. The CDR3 sequence is CASSDRTGGMGEQYF. Written as DNA, the CDR3 is TGTGCCAGCAGCGACCGGACAGGGGGCATGGGCGAGCAGTACTTC.

V and J are TRBV5-1 and TRBJ1-1, with TRBD1 matching over 10 bases. The CDR3 extends over 14 amino acids. The V gene's germline CDR1 is SGHRS and CDR2 YFSETQ. The V and J ends lost 4 bases and 4 bases, in that order; junction bases with no gene match: 4. The CDR3 region has the DNA TGCGCCAGCAGCATGGGACAGGGGACCACTGAAGCTTTCTTT. It translates to CASSMGQGTTEAFF.

This chain uses TRBV30 with TRBJ1-4, with D maybe TRBD1 (6 bases). The CDR3 is 12 amino acids. Germline CDR1 is GTSNPN and CDR2 is SVGIG (reference sequence). Trimming left V 1 base short and J 11 bases short, with 11 bases between. CDR3 sequence: CAWSGGTSKLFF. CDR3 nucleotide sequence: TGTGCCTGGAGTGGGGGGACAAGCAAACTGTTTTTT.

The CDR3 region is CASSLEARTNEQFF. In DNA, the CDR3 is TGTGCCAGCAGCTTAGAAGCCAGAACCAATGAGCAGTTCTTC. V and J are TRBV7-9 and TRBJ2-1; no definite D call. The CDR3 is made up of 14 amino acids. CDR1 and CDR2 (germline): SEHNR, FQNEAQ (reference sequence). The ends were cut back, 1 base at V and 6 bases at J, with 10 bases in the middle.

This clone was found once. The CDR3 DNA is TGTGCCAGCAGCAAAGGGGGGAATTCCTACGAGCAGTACTTC. Translating it yields CASSKGGNSYEQYF. The chain uses TRBV21-1 and TRBJ2-7. TRBV21-1 is flagged as a pseudogene. The CDR3 is made up of 14 amino acids.

V and J are TRBV6-5 and TRBJ2-1; TRBD2 agrees at 9 bases. The CDR3 extends over 15 amino acids. The junction had 6 bases not matched to a gene; V was cut back by 0 bases and J by 9 bases. Germline values: CDR1 MNHEY, CDR2 SVGAGI. As DNA, the CDR3 is TGTGCCAGCAGTTACTCGAAGCGGGGGGCACGTGAGCAGTTCTTC. Protein: CASSYSKRGAREQFF.

V gene TRBV6-5 combines with J gene TRBJ1-6; D is uncertain. The CDR3 runs 15 residues. The germline gives CDR1 MNHEY, CDR2 SVGAGI. Trimming took off 7 bases at V and 5 bases at J, with 15 bases between the two ends. The CDR3 DNA sequence: TGTGCCAGCAAGATCGACATAGTAGATAATTCACCCCTCCACTTT. Protein: CASKIDIVDNSPLHF.

The chain is built from TRBV7-8 and TRBJ1-1; D perhaps matches TRBD1 (5 bases). The CDR3 spans 15 residues. V was trimmed by 4 bases and J by 4 bases, leaving 16 bases between them. Germline assignment: CDR1 SGHVS and CDR2 FQNEAQ. This CDR3 is CASSSIGGSSTEAFF. The CDR3 DNA follows: TGTGCCAGCAGCTCAATCGGGGGGTCGAGCACTGAAGCTTTCTTT.

The chain is built from TRBV5-1 and TRBJ2-7; TRBD2 agrees at 8 bases. Germline V CDR1 and CDR2: SGHRS, YFSETQ. The CDR3 sequence is 15 residues long. The V gene end was trimmed by 1 base and the J gene end by 5 bases; junction bases not matched to a gene: 8. The CDR3 loop is CASSLRTGGLDEQYF. The CDR3 bases are TGCGCCAGCAGCTTGAGGACGGGGGGGCTCGACGAGCAGTACTTC.

This clone has a single count. The chain uses TRBV20-1 and TRBJ1-1; D not certain. The CDR3 has 10 residues. Germline V CDR1 and CDR2: DFQATT, SNEGSKA (reference sequence). Trimming cost V 3 bases and J 7 bases, with 6 bases left between them. The CDR3 spells CSARRDEAFF. As DNA, the CDR3 is TGCAGTGCTAGGCGCGATGAAGCTTTCTTT.